Detailed here is one T cell receptor (beta chain). Antigen unknown. For repertoire sequencing, the TCR beta CDR3 regions were amplified from RNA transcripts. RT-PCR in the first round used HTBI primers; a second-round multiplex PCR followed. TCRdb processed the multiplex PCR reads anew with MiXCR; each CDR3 protein has one entry. This table has 400,000 to 450,000 distinct CDR3 sequences, roughly 21% appearing once. This record comes from a study of Graves' ophthalmopathy and Graves' hyperthyroidism. General study findings and limits: Sensitivity reached approximately 85% and specificity approximately 81% for a 13-signature model separating ophthalmopathy from stable hyperthyroidism.

The CDR3 has 17 residues. Germline CDR1 reads SGHAT; CDR2 reads FQDESV (reference sequence). Trimming removed 2 bases at V and 5 bases at J, with 21 bases between. Hyperthyroidism is called stable when no ophthalmopathy develops within 18 months of follow-up. Patients were diagnosed from clinical symptoms, serum thyroxine, TRAb, thyroid ultrasound and orbital computed tomography. The chain combines TRBV11-1 with TRBJ2-5; D might be TRBD1 or TRBD2, each matching 6 bases. This receptor was identified in a young woman with stable Graves' hyperthyroidism. The specimen was peripheral blood. As DNA, the CDR3 is TGTGCCAGCAGCTTAAGGAGGGGGATAGCTGGGCGGGAGACCCAGTACTTC. It encodes CASSLRRGIAGRETQYF.